This TCR beta chain was documented in a study of early T cells in non-severe SARS-CoV-2 infection. Study summary: Alpha and beta chains were unpaired, from unsorted whole-blood bulk RNA.

Details on this clonotype: A much larger clone differs from this one at a single base, so this may be a read error.

TCRdb re-called the 5' RACE reads with MiXCR, one entry per CDR3 protein. The sample has 100,000 to 140,000 distinct CDR3 sequences; over 8.5% are singletons. Source material: whole blood. The origin of this receptor is an adult who was a healthcare worker with PCR-confirmed SARS-CoV-2 infection or an uninfected control (not recorded which).

The CDR3 is CASSSWTDTGGEKLIF. CDR3 coding DNA: TGTGCCAGCAGCTCTTGGACCGACACAGGAGGAGAAAAACTGATTTTT. The chain joins TRBV3-1 to TRBJ1-4; weak D call: TRBD1 (5 bases). The CDR3 consists of 16 residues. Germline CDR1 and CDR2: LGHDT and YNNKEL (reference sequence).